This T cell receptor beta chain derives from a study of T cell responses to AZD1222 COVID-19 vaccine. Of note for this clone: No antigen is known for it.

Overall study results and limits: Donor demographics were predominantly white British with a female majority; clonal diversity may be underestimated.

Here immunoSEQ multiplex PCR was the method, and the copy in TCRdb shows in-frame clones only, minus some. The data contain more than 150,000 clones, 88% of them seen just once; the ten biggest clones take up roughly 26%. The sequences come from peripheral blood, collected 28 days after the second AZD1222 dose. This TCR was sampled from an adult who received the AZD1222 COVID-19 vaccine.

CDR3 DNA sequence: TGTGCCAGTAGTATTTACAGGGTATACAATGAGCAGTTCTTC. Amino acid sequence: CASSIYRVYNEQFF. This chain links TRBV19 with TRBJ2-1, with D possibly being TRBD1 (6 bases). Germline CDR1 reads LNHDA; CDR2 reads SQIVND (reference sequence). Trimming cost V 3 bases and J 4 bases, with 10 bases left between them. This CDR3 has 14 amino acids.